The 12 T cell receptor beta chains presented below share a single source sample, sequenced in a study of spatial heterogeneity in lung cancer. Sample time point: sample taken at primary tumor resection. Findings and caveats of the study: Tumors with more nonsynonymous mutations had more expanded intratumoral alpha and beta TCRs.

These TCRs are of unknown antigen specificity. Using its own MiXCR run on the 5' RACE reads, TCRdb lists one record per CDR3 protein. The sample gives 20,000 to 30,000 distinct CDR3 sequences, around 10% of which show up once; more than 6% is in the top ten. The sequences come from lung tumor tissue, collected at surgery. These TCRs come from a male donor with early-stage non-small cell lung cancer.

This chain uses TRBV2 with TRBJ2-5; the match to TRBD2 covers 11 bases. The CDR3 contains 15 residues. The germline V gene encodes CDR1 SNHLY and CDR2 FYNNEI. V lost 6 bases, J lost 5 bases, and 8 bases stayed unmatched. DNA of the CDR3: TGTGCCAGCAGGCGCACTAGCGGGGGAACGGAGACCCAGTACTTC. Its translation: CASRRTSGGTETQYF.

This clonotype was found many times. The chain recombines TRBV19 with TRBJ2-3; no clear D gene. Germline CDR1 is LNHDA and CDR2 is SQIVND (reference sequence). V lost 10 bases and J lost 5, with 10 bases in between. The CDR3 consists of 11 residues. The CDR3 bases are TGTGCCACCACGGCCCGAGATACGCAGTATTTT. The encoded protein is CATTARDTQYF.

This clonotype was found many times. The V call is TRBV27, the J call TRBJ2-2, with TRBD2 matching 11 bases. This CDR3 comprises 19 residues. Germline CDR1 MNHEY, CDR2 SMNVEV (reference sequence). Trimming took 2 bases from V and 3 from J; bases not matched to a gene: 11. The CDR3 sequence is CASSLPRETSGGHTGELFF. The CDR3 DNA reads as TGTGCCAGCAGTTTACCTAGGGAAACTAGCGGGGGCCACACCGGGGAGCTGTTTTTT.

This clonotype occurred a few times. The chain couples TRBV2 to TRBJ1-1, with D maybe TRBD1 (5 bases). V lost 6 bases, J lost 6 bases, and 17 bases lay in between. Per the germline V gene, CDR1 is SNHLY and CDR2 is FYNNEI. CDR3 size: 14 residues. CDR3 loop: CASRPGTAYPEAFF. CDR3 nucleotides: TGTGCCAGCAGACCTGGGACGGCGTACCCTGAAGCTTTCTTT.

This clonotype qualifies as medium-sized (0.01 to 0.1%). V and J are TRBV28 and TRBJ2-7; D remains unclear. Trimming pared 2 bases from V and 7 bases from J, leaving 9 bases between. The CDR3 length is 12 residues. The germline V gene encodes CDR1 MDHEN and CDR2 SYDVKM. The CDR3 reads CASSLRPREQYF. The CDR3, as DNA: TGTGCCAGCAGTTTACGGCCGAGAGAGCAGTACTTC.

This clonotype was found many times. The gene calls are TRBV14 and TRBJ2-7; TRBD1 matches at 7 bases. The J segment lost 6 bases and the V segment lost 4 bases, leaving 12 bases of the junction unmatched. CDR3 length equals 15 residues. Germline assignment: CDR1 SGHDN and CDR2 FVKESK. CDR3 in amino acids: CASSLLTGDFAEQYF. CDR3 DNA sequence: TGTGCCAGCAGCCTTCTCACAGGGGATTTCGCCGAGCAGTACTTC.

This clonotype was detected a few times. This chain links TRBV6-1 with TRBJ1-5, with D unclear. The CDR3 consists of 15 residues. V was cut by 3 bases and J by 0 bases, with 9 bases left in between. Germline CDR1 and CDR2: MNHNS and SASEGT. The DNA for the CDR3 is TGTGCCAGCAGTGATGGGCTGTATAGCAATCAGCCCCAGCATTTT. Protein sequence: CASSDGLYSNQPQHF.

This clonotype ranks as large (0.1 to 1%). J is TRBJ2-6 and V is TRBV9; no clear D. Per the germline V gene, CDR1 is SGDLS and CDR2 is YYNGEE. Trimming shortened V by 2 bases and J by 0 bases, and 3 bases separated the two germline ends. The CDR3 is made up of 14 amino acids. The CDR3 region has the DNA TGTGCCAGCAGCGTCAGCTCTGGGGCCAACGTCCTGACTTTC. Its protein is CASSVSSGANVLTF.

This clonotype was counted ten times or more. The chain carries TRBV7-2 and TRBJ2-5; 10 bases fit TRBD1. The germline gives CDR1 SGHTA, CDR2 FQGNSA. Germline trimming cut 5 bases from V and 2 bases from J; bases unmatched to any gene: 5. The CDR3 length is 15 residues. CDR3 sequence: CASSPRTGGQETQYF. CDR3 DNA: TGTGCCAGCAGCCCCCGGACAGGGGGGCAAGAGACCCAGTACTTC.

The chain joins TRBV28 to TRBJ2-3; 9 bases line up with TRBD2. Trimming took 2 bases from V and 0 from J; bases not matched to a gene: 3. Germline CDR1 and CDR2: MDHEN and SYDVKM. The CDR3 runs to 16 residues. The CDR3 DNA is TGTGCCAGCAGTTTAGCCACTAGCGGGAGCACAGATACGCAGTATTTT. This gives the protein CASSLATSGSTDTQYF.

This clonotype was observed at least ten times. This rearrangement joins TRBV7-8 to TRBJ2-2, with 7 positions matching TRBD1. The germline V gene encodes CDR1 SGHVS and CDR2 FQNEAQ. This CDR3 spans 16 amino acids. With 5 bases clipped from V and 1 base from J, the junction kept 7 bases outside the gene matches. The CDR3 DNA reads as TGTGCCAGCAGCCGACAGGGTGTCATGAACACCGGGGAGCTGTTTTTT. This codes for CASSRQGVMNTGELFF.

This clonotype qualifies as medium-sized. CDR3 residues: CASSYSKQGNTEAFF. The CDR3 DNA follows: TGTGCCAGCAGTTACTCGAAACAGGGGAACACTGAAGCTTTCTTT. V usage is TRBV6-5 and J usage is TRBJ1-1, with a possible D match to TRBD1 (6 bases). The V end lost 0 bases, the J end lost 1 base, and 9 bases lay between the germline ends. The germline V gene has CDR1 MNHEY and CDR2 SVGAGI. CDR3 length: 15 amino acids.